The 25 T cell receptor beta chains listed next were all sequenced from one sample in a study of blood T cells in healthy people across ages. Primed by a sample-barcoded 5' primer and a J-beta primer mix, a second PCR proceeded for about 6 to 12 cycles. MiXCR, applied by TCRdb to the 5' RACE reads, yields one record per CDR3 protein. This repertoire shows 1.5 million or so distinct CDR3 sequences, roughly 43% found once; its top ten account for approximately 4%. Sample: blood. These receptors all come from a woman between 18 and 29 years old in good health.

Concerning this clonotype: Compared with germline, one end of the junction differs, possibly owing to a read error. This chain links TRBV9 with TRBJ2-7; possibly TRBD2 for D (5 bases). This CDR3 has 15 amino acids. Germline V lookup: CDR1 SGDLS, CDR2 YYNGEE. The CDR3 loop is CAGSLTAAASYEQYF. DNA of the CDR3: TGTGCCGGCAGCTTAACAGCGGCCGCTTCCTACGAGCAGTACTTC.

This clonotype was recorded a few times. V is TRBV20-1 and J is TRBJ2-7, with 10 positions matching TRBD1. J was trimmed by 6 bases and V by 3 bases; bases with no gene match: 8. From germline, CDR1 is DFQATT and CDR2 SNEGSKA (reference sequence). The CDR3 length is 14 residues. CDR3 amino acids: CSARGGQGLPEQYF. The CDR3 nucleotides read TGCAGTGCTAGGGGGGGACAGGGGCTTCCCGAGCAGTACTTC.

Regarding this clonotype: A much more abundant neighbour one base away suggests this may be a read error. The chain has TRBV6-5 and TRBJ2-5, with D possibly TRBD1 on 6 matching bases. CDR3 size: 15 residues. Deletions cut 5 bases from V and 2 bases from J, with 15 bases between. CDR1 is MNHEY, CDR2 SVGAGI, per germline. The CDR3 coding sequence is TGTGCCAGCAGTCCAAACAGGGCTGGACAAGAGACCCAGTACTTC. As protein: CASSPNRAGQETQYF.

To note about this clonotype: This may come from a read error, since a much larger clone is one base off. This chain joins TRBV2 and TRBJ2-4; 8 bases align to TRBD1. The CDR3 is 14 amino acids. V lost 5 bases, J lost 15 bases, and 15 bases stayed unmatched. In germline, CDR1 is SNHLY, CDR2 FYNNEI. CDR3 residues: CASSPDRGNYERYF. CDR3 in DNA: TGTGCCAGCAGTCCTGACAGGGGAAATTACGAGCGGTACTTC.

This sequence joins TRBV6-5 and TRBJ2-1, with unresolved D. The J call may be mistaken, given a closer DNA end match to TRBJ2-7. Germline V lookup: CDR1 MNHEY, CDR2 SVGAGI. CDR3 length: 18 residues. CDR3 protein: CASSYSDRTPHGYNEQYF. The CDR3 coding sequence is TGTGCCAGCAGTTACTCCGATCGGACCCCACATGGCTACAATGAGCAGTACTTC.

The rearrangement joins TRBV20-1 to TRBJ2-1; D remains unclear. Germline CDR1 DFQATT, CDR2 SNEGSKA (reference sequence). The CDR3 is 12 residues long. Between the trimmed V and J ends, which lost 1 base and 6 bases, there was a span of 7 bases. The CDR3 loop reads CSARVQVNEQFF. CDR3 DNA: TGCAGTGCTAGAGTTCAAGTCAATGAGCAGTTCTTC.

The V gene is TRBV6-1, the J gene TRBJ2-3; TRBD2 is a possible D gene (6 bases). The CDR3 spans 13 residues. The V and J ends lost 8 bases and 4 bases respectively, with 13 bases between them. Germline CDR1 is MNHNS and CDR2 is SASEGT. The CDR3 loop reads CASDRTGADTQYF. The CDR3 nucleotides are TGTGCCAGCGATCGCACGGGGGCAGATACGCAGTATTTT.

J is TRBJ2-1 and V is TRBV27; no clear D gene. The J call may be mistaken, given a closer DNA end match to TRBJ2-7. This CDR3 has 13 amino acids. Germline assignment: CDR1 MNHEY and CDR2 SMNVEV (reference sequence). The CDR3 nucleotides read TGTGCCAGCAGCCAGAATCTCTACAATGAGCAGTACTTC. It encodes CASSQNLYNEQYF.

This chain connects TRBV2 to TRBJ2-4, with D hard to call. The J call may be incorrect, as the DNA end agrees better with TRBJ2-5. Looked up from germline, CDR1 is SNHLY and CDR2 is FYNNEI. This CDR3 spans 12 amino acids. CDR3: CASSVNKETQYF. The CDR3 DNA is TGTGCCAGCAGCGTTAACAAAGAGACCCAGTACTTC.

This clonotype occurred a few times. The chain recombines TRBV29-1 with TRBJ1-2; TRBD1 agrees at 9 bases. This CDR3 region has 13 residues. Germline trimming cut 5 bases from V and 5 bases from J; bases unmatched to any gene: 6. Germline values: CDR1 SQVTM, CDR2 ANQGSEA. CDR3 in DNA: TGCAGCGTTTGGGGGGGACAGGGTTATGGCTACACCTTC. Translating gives CSVWGGQGYGYTF.

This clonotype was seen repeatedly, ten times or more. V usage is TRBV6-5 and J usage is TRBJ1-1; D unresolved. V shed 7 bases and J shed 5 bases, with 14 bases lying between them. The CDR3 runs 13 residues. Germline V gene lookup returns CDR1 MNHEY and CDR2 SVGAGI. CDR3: CASIVWDGTEAFF. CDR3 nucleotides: TGTGCCAGCATAGTTTGGGATGGGACTGAAGCTTTCTTT.

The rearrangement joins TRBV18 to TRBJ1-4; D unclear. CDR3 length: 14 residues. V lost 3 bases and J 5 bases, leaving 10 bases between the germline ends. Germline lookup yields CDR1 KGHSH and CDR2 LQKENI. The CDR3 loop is CASSPHPFNEKLFF. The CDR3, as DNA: TGTGCCAGCTCACCGCATCCCTTCAATGAAAAACTGTTTTTT.

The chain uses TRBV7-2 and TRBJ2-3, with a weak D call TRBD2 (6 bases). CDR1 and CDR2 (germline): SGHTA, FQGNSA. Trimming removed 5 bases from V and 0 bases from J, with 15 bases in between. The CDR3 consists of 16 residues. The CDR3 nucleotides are TGTGCCAGCAGCCGTACTAGCTGGACTAGCACAGATACGCAGTATTTT. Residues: CASSRTSWTSTDTQYF.

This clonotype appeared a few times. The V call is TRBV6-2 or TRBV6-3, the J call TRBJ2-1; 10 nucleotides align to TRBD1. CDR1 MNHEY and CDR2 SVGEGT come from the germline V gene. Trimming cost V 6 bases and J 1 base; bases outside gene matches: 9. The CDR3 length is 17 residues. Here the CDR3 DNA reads TGTGCCAGCAGATTCTGGGACAGGGGACAATCCTACAATGAGCAGTTCTTC. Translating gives CASRFWDRGQSYNEQFF.

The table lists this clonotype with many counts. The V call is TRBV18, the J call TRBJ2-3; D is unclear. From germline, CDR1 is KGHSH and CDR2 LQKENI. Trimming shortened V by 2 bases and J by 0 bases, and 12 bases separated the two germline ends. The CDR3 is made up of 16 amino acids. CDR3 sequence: CASSPSDNLSTDTQYF. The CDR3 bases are TGTGCCAGCTCACCATCAGACAATCTAAGCACAGATACGCAGTATTTT.

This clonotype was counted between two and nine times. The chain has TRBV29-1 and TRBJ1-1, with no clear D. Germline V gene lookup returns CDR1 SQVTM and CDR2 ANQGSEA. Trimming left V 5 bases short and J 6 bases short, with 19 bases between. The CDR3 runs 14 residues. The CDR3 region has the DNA TGCAGCGTTAACTACGCCGGGGTCGCGGCTGAAGCTTTCTTT. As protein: CSVNYAGVAAEAFF.

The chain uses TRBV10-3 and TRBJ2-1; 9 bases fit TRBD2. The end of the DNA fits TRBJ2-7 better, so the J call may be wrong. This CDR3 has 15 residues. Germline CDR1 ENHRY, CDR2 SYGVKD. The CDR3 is CAIHPLAGSYNEQYF. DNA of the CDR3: TGTGCCATTCACCCACTAGCGGGCTCCTACAATGAGCAGTACTTC.

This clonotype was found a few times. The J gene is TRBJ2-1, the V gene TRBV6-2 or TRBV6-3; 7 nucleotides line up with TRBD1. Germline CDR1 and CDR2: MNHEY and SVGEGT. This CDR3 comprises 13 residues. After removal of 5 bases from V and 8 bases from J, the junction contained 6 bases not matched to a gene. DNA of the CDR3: TGTGCCAGCAGTCGAGACAGGGTCTATGAGCAGTTCTTC. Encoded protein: CASSRDRVYEQFF.

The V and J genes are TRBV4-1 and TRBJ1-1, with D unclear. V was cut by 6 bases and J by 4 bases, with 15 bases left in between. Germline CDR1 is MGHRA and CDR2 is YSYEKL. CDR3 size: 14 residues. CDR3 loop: CASSSTWVGTEAFF. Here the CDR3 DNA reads TGCGCCAGCAGTTCAACCTGGGTGGGCACTGAAGCTTTCTTT.

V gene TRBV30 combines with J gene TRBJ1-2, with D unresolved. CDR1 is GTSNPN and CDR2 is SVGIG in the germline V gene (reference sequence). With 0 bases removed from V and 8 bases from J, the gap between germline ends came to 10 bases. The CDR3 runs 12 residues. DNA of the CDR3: TGTGCCTGGAGTGTTTTTGGTGACGGCTACACCTTC. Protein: CAWSVFGDGYTF.

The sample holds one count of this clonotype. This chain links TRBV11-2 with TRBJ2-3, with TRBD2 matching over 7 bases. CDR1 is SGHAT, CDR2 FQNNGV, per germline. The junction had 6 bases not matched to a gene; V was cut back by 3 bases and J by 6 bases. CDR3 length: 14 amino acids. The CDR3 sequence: CASSLGGGVDTQYF. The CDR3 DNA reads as TGTGCCAGCAGCTTGGGGGGGGGAGTGGATACGCAGTATTTT.

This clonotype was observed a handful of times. In nucleotides, the CDR3 is TGTGCCAGCAATGCAATCGGACAGGGGCCTTTTGGCTACACCTTC. Translation gives CASNAIGQGPFGYTF. V usage is TRBV6-2 or TRBV6-3 and J usage is TRBJ1-2; 9 bases fit TRBD1. In germline, CDR1 is MNHEY, CDR2 SVGEGT. The CDR3 contains 15 residues. V trimming: 7 bases; J trimming: 7 bases; junction bases outside the gene matches: 13.

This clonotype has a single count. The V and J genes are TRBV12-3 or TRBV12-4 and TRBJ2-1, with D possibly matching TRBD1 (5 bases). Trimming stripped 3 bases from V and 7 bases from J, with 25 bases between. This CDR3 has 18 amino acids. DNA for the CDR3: TGTGCCAGCAGTTTCGGGTTCTGGGGCCAGGGTGTTTCTAATGAGCAGTTCTTC. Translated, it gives CASSFGFWGQGVSNEQFF.

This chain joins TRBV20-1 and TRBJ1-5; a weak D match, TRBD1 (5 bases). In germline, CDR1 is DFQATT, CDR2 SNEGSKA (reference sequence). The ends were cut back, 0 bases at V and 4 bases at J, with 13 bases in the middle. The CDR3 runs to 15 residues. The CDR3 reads CSARDRTQTNQPQHF. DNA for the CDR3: TGCAGTGCTAGAGATCGGACACAAACTAATCAGCCCCAGCATTTT.

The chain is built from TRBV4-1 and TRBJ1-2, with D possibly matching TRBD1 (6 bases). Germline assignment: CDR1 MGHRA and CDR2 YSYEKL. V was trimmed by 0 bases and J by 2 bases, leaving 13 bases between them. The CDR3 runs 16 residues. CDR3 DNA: TGCGCCAGCAGCCAAGATGGGACAATTTTAAACTATGGCTACACCTTC. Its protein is CASSQDGTILNYGYTF.